These 15 T cell receptor beta chains were sequenced from one sample in a study of blood T cell repertoires in COVID-19. Libraries were prepared by immunoSEQ multiplex PCR; TCRdb keeps only in-frame clonotypes and omits some of them. There are some 42,000 clones in the sample; more than 70% occur only once, and over 3.5% lies in the top ten. Sample: peripheral blood. These TCRs come from a human donor in a cohort sampled during active COVID-19.

CDR3 in DNA: TGTGCCAGCAGTTTACGTGAGACCCAGTACTTC. Translated, it gives CASSLRETQYF. The rearrangement uses TRBV12-3 or TRBV12-4 and TRBJ2-5; D unclear. CDR3 length: 11 amino acids. V shed 2 bases and J shed 5 bases, with 3 bases lying between them.

The J gene is TRBJ2-3, the V gene TRBV4-2; 12 bases are a match to TRBD2. CDR3 length: 17 amino acids. Germline CDR1 and CDR2: LGHNA and YNFKEQ. V gave up 1 base and J gave up 4 bases; unmatched junction bases: 6. In DNA form, the CDR3 reads TGTGCCAGCAGCCAAGCCGCTAGCGGGGGGGCATCAGATACGCAGTATTTT. Its translation is CASSQAASGGASDTQYF.

The gene calls are TRBV28 and TRBJ2-1, with 15 bases fitting TRBD2. Germline V gene data show CDR1 as MDHEN and CDR2 as SYDVKM. The length of the CDR3 is 16 residues. Germline trimming cut 6 bases from V and 6 bases from J; bases unmatched to any gene: 6. The CDR3 DNA follows: TGTGCCAGCAGAGAAGGACTAGCGGGAGGGCGCAATGAGCAGTTCTTC. It is translated as CASREGLAGGRNEQFF.

V and J are TRBV9 and TRBJ1-3, with TRBD1 matching 7 bases. Trimming took 4 bases from V and 3 from J; bases not matched to a gene: 7. CDR3 length: 15 amino acids. Germline V gene lookup returns CDR1 SGDLS and CDR2 YYNGEE. In nucleotides, the CDR3 is TGTGCCAGCAGCTCCAAAGGGGGCGGTGGAAACACCATATATTTT. Its translation is CASSSKGGGGNTIYF.

This chain uses TRBV5-1 with TRBJ2-1; 7 bases align to TRBD1. The CDR3 runs 14 residues. V gave up 2 bases and J gave up 8 bases; unmatched junction bases: 7. Germline CDR1 and CDR2: SGHRS and YFSETQ. The CDR3 sequence is CASSFGQVGDEQFF. Here the CDR3 DNA reads TGCGCCAGCAGCTTCGGACAGGTGGGGGATGAGCAGTTCTTC.

The chain uses TRBV2 and TRBJ2-5; the D gene is possibly TRBD1 (6 bases). Trimming removed 6 bases from V and 5 bases from J, with 10 bases in between. CDR3 length: 12 amino acids. Germline loops: CDR1 SNHLY, CDR2 FYNNEI. The CDR3 here is CASRDRGETQYF. CDR3 DNA sequence: TGTGCCAGCAGGGACAGAGGGGAGACCCAGTACTTC.

The chain carries TRBV7-2 and TRBJ2-7; D unresolved. CDR1 and CDR2 (germline): SGHTA, FQGNSA. Trimming removed 1 base from V and 3 bases from J, with 4 bases in between. This CDR3 contains 12 residues. The CDR3 region is CASSLDYYEQYF. In nucleotides, the CDR3 is TGTGCCAGCAGCTTAGACTACTACGAGCAGTACTTC.

The sample holds one count of this clone. V gene TRBV5-1 combines with J gene TRBJ2-5; 7 bases align to TRBD1. Germline V gene sequence: CDR1 SGHRS, CDR2 YFSETQ. V lost 4 bases, J lost 3 bases, and 6 bases stayed unmatched. The CDR3 loop spans 14 amino acids. CDR3 sequence reads: CASSPDGTEETQYF. CDR3 nucleotides: TGCGCCAGCAGCCCGGACGGGACAGAAGAGACCCAGTACTTC.

As concerns this clone: One end of the junction does not line up with germline, which may come from a read error. The V gene is TRBV7-9, the J gene TRBJ1-2, with a weak D call TRBD1 (5 bases). The CDR3 loop spans 11 amino acids. Germline V gene sequence: CDR1 SEHNR, CDR2 FQNEAQ (reference sequence). This CDR3 reads CASSSGGRWAF. The CDR3 DNA is TGTGCCAGCAGCTCCGGGGGACGCTGGGCCTTC. Using reference TRBV7-9 and TRBJ1-2 for the parts outside the CDR3, the full variable domain is DTGVSQNPRHKITKRGQNVTFRCDPISEHNRLYWYRQTLGQGPEFLTYFQNEAQLEKSRLLSDRFSAERPKGSFSTLEIQRTEQGDSAMYLCASSSGGRWAFGSGTRLTVV.

The V call is TRBV7-3, the J call TRBJ2-7, with TRBD2 identical over 10 bases. After removal of 2 bases from V and 6 bases from J, the junction contained 1 base not matched to a gene. Germline CDR1 and CDR2: SGHTA and FQGTGA. This CDR3 has 13 amino acids. CDR3 sequence reads: CASSLLAGAEQYF. The CDR3 DNA is TGTGCCAGCAGCTTACTAGCGGGAGCCGAGCAGTACTTC.

This chain joins TRBV5-5 and TRBJ2-7; a weak D match, TRBD1 (7 bases). V lost 4 bases, J lost 3 bases, and 17 bases lay in between. The CDR3 covers 15 residues. Germline V lookup: CDR1 SGHKS, CDR2 YYEKEE (reference sequence). The CDR3 reads CASSPGSNRGYEQYF. The CDR3 DNA is TGTGCCAGCAGCCCCGGGAGCAACAGGGGCTACGAGCAGTACTTC.

This clone was picked up one time. The chain uses TRBV6-5 and TRBJ2-3; D unresolved. The CDR3 is 14 residues long. Germline CDR1 MNHEY, CDR2 SVGAGI. Trimming cost V 4 bases and J 2 bases, with 10 bases left between them. CDR3 nucleotides: TGTGCCAGCAGTTTGCGTGTTCTCACAGATACGCAGTATTTT. Residues: CASSLRVLTDTQYF.

V usage is TRBV5-6 and J usage is TRBJ2-7; D is uncertain. Germline V gene lookup returns CDR1 SGHDT and CDR2 YYEEEE. The germline V and J ends were trimmed by 0 bases and 5 bases, with 6 bases remaining between them. The CDR3 runs 12 residues. For the CDR3, the DNA is TGTGCCAGCAGCTTGGTTCTCCACGAGCAGTACTTC. Protein product: CASSLVLHEQYF. Filled out from reference TRBV5-6 and TRBJ2-7, the complete variable domain reads DAGVTQSPTHLIKTRGQQVTLRCSPKSGHDTVSWYQQALGQGPQFIFQYYEEEERQRGNFPDRFSGHQFPNYSSELNVNALLLGDSALYLCASSLVLHEQYFGPGTRLTVT.

This chain uses TRBV7-2 with TRBJ1-1; 7 bases agree with TRBD1. This CDR3 contains 17 residues. Germline assignment: CDR1 SGHTA and CDR2 FQGNSA. The trim removed 0 bases at V and 3 bases at J, leaving 10 bases unmatched. The chain's CDR3 is CASSLATFNRGDTEAFF. The CDR3 bases are TGTGCCAGCAGCTTAGCGACGTTTAACAGGGGAGACACTGAAGCTTTCTTT.

The chain employs TRBV12-5 and TRBJ1-1, with 9 bases that match TRBD1. Germline V CDR1 and CDR2: LGHNT, FRNRAP. CDR3 size: 15 residues. V dropped 5 bases and J dropped 4; count of bases not matched to a gene: 8. This CDR3 reads CASGVEQGAGTEAFF. CDR3 in DNA: TGTGCTAGTGGTGTAGAACAGGGGGCTGGCACTGAAGCTTTCTTT.